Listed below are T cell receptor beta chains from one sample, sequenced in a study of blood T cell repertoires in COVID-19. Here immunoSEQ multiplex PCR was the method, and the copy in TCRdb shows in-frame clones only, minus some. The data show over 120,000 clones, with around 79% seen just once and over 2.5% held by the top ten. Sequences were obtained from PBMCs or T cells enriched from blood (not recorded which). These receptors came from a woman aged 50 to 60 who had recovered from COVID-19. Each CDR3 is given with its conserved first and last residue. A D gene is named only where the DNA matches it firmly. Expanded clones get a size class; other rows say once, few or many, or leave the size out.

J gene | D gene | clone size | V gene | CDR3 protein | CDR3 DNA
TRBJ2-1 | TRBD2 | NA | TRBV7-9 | CASSLVMGLAGSYNEQFF | TGTGCCAGCAGCTTAGTCATGGGACTAGCGGGTTCGTACAATGAGCAGTTCTTC
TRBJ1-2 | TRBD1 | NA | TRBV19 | CASSTLTGSYGYTF | TGTGCCAGTAGTACCCTGACAGGGAGCTATGGCTACACCTTC
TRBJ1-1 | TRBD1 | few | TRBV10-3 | CAISGAGGYTEAFF | TGTGCCATCAGTGGCGCAGGGGGGTACACTGAAGCTTTCTTT
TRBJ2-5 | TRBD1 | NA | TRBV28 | CASSPGGRETQYF | TGTGCCAGCAGTCCAGGGGGCCGGGAGACCCAGTACTTC
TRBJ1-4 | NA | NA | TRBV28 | CASSLFGGRNEKLFF | TGTGCCAGCAGTTTATTCGGGGGGCGTAACGAAAAACTGTTTTTT
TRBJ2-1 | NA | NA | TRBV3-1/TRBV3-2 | CASSQDSVSYNEQFF | TGTGCCAGCAGCCAAGATAGCGTCTCCTACAATGAGCAGTTCTTC
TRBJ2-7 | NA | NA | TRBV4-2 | CASSRDYSSAYEQYF | TGTGCCAGCAGCCGAGATTACTCTAGCGCCTACGAGCAGTACTTC
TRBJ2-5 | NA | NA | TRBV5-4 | CASSSTGTQETQYF | TGTGCCAGCAGCTCTACAGGAACCCAAGAGACCCAGTACTTC
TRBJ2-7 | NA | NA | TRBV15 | CATSRGGVLTPPDF | TGTGCCACCAGCAGAGGGGGGGTTCTAACTCCCCCCGACTTC
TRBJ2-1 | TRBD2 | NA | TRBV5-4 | CASSGGSNYNEQFF | TGTGCCAGCAGCGGCGGGAGTAACTACAATGAGCAGTTCTTC
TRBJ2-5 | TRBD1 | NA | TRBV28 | CASSPGQGPQETQYF | TGTGCCAGCAGCCCCGGACAGGGGCCCCAAGAGACCCAGTACTTC
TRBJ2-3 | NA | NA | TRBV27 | CASSSISSPTRKDTQYF | TGTGCCAGCAGTTCAATATCCTCCCCGACAAGAAAGGATACGCAGTATTTT
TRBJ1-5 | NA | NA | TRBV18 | CASSPEGLDNQPQHF | TGTGCCAGCTCCCCGGAGGGTTTGGACAATCAGCCCCAGCATTTT
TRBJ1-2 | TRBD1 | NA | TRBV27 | CASSSGQGTFGYTF | TGTGCCAGCAGCTCGGGACAGGGAACATTCGGCTACACCTTC
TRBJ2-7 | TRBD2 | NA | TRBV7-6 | CASSLASGSVSDEQYF | TGTGCCAGCAGCTTAGCCAGCGGGAGTGTTAGCGACGAGCAGTACTTC
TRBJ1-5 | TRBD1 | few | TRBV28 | CASSPRDRSNQPQHF | TGTGCCAGCAGTCCCCGGGACAGATCAAATCAGCCCCAGCATTTT
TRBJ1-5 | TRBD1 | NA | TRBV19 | CASSNAGGSQPQHF | TGTGCCAGTAGTAATGCAGGGGGGAGCCAGCCCCAGCATTTT
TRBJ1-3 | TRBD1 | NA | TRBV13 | CASSSEQGSGNTIYF | TGTGCCAGCAGCTCCGAACAGGGGTCTGGAAACACCATATATTTT
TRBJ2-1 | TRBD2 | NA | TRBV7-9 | CASSLGTSGVDEQFF | TGTGCCAGCAGCTTAGGGACTAGCGGGGTCGATGAGCAGTTCTTC
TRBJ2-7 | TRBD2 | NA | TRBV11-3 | CASSLDSVGERGSSYEQYF | TGTGCCAGCAGCTTAGATTCCGTCGGAGAGCGGGGGTCCTCCTACGAGCAGTACTTC
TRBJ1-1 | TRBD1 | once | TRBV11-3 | CASRQQGRAFF | TGTGCCAGCAGACAACAGGGGAGGGCTTTCTTT
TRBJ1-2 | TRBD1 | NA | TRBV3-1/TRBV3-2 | CASANQGANYGYTF | TGTGCCAGCGCGAACCAGGGGGCTAACTATGGCTACACCTTC
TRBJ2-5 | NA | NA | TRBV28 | CASSFIETQYF | TGTGCCAGCAGTTTTATAGAGACCCAGTACTTC
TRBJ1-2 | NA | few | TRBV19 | CASRPLGQNYYGYTF | TGTGCCAGTAGACCCCTTGGGCAGAATTACTATGGCTACACCTTC
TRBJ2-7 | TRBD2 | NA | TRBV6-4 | CASSGGLAGGFYEQYF | TGTGCCAGCAGTGGCGGACTAGCGGGGGGCTTCTACGAGCAGTACTTC
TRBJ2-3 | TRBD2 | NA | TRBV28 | CASTLGGTSGDRADTQYF | TGTGCCAGCACCTTAGGAGGGACTAGCGGAGATCGGGCAGATACGCAGTATTTT
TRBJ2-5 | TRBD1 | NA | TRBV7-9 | CASSATGGQGSETQYF | TGTGCCAGCAGCGCAACTGGGGGACAGGGGTCAGAGACCCAGTACTTC
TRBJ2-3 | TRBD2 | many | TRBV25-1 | CASSETTSLIDADTQYF | TGTGCCAGCAGTGAAACGACTAGCCTAATCGATGCAGATACGCAGTATTTT
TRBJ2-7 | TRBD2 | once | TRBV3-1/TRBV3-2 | CASSLRLAGTGEQYF | TGTGCCAGCAGCCTCCGACTAGCGGGAACAGGGGAGCAGTACTTC
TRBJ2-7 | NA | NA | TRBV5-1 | CASSSQGSEQYF | TGCGCCAGCAGCTCTCAGGGGTCCGAGCAGTACTTC
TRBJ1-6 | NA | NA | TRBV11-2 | CASSLVARVNSPLHF | TGTGCCAGCAGCTTAGTCGCCAGGGTAAATTCACCCCTCCACTTT
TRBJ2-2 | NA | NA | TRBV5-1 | CASSPGGTVATGELFF | TGCGCCAGCAGCCCCGGCGGGACAGTGGCCACCGGGGAGCTGTTTTTT
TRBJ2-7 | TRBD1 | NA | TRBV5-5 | CASSRDRSYEQYF | TGTGCCAGCAGCCGGGACAGGTCCTACGAGCAGTACTTC
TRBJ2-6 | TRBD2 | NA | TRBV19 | CASTRGLAGGRSGANVLTF | TGTGCCAGTACCCGAGGACTAGCGGGGGGGAGGTCTGGGGCCAACGTCCTGACTTTC
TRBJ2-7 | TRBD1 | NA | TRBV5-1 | CASSLRQGAGEQYF | TGCGCCAGCAGCTTAAGACAGGGGGCGGGGGAGCAGTACTTC
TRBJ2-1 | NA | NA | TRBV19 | CASTQKGGLEQFF | TGTGCCAGTACTCAAAAAGGAGGGCTCGAGCAGTTCTTC
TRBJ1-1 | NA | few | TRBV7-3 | CASSTQGGTEAFF | TGTGCCAGCAGCACGCAGGGTGGGACTGAAGCTTTCTTT
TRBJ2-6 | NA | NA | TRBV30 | CAWSVGSGANVLTF | TGTGCCTGGAGTGTCGGTTCTGGGGCCAACGTCCTGACTTTC
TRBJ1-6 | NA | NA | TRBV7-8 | CASSLSQGVESPLHF | TGTGCCAGCAGCTTATCCCAGGGCGTCGAGTCACCCCTCCACTTT
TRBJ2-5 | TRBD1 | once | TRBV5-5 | CASSLDRGWETQYF | TGTGCCAGCAGTCTGGACAGGGGATGGGAGACCCAGTACTTC
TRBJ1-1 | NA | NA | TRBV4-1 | CASSQDTWVNTEAFF | TGCGCCAGCAGCCAGGACACATGGGTGAACACTGAAGCTTTCTTT
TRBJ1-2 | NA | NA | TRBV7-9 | CASSAGRGTYGYTF | TGTGCCAGCAGCGCCGGACGGGGGACCTATGGCTACACCTTC
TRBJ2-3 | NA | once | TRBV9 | CASSPSTTVDTQYF | TGTGCCAGCAGCCCCTCAACCACGGTAGATACGCAGTATTTT